This entry concerns a single T cell receptor (beta chain). Its antigen is currently not known. The input lacks base qualities; no much larger clone sits a single base away. The CDR3 regions of human TCRbeta chains were analyzed by immunosequencing. The authors processed their data as follows. TCRs in the repertoires were matched against a reference library of SARS-CoV-2-specific TCRs that had been generated with the MIRA antigen-specificity platform. Breadth meant the fraction of unique TCRs that were SARS-CoV-2-associated, whereas depth meant the fraction of total T cells that were SARS-CoV-2-associated. Using the MIRA data, each spike-specific TCR was mapped to the spike region that the TCR reacts to and placed in a CD4 or CD8 class. Log10-transformed breadth and depth values were compared by one-way ANOVA with Sidak's multiple comparisons tests. This immuneACCESS table, as held by TCRdb, lists in-frame sequences with V and J called but not all clones. Of the missing ones, under half trace to an unresolved V gene in checked studies; the others have no known cause. V, J and clone size are those of that table, while D and trimming were read from the DNA. This sample is represented by about 97,000 clones; about nine tenths of them were singletons. 1.3% of the sample goes to the ten largest clones.

The data were taken from a study of T cell responses to AZD1222 COVID-19 vaccine (dated by TCRdb to the early 2020s). In the study overall: AZD1222 recipients given second doses at about 4 weeks or at about 12 weeks were pooled, since spike-specific TCR depth and breadth were not found to differ between the two schedules. TCR sequencing covered roughly 230 trial participants: 200 to 210 given two doses of AZD1222 and about 26 given two doses of MenACWY control vaccine. Trial participants were enrolled by age into subgroups of 18-55, 56-69 and 70-plus years, and about 150, 27 and 61 TCR-sequenced participants, respectively, were included in these subgroups. What the authors observed across the whole study: Because no day 14 peak-response samples were available, the repertoires could be characterized only after the peak T cell response. Reportedly, close to half of the unique spike-specific TCRs recognized epitopes lying outside the regions that are mutated in the B.1.351 and B.1.1.7 variants. The vaccine-associated CD4 TCRs covered the entire spike protein, and the dominant responses fell in regions 160-218 and 743-854. Conclusions about previously exposed vaccinees are limited, since just a handful of AZD1222 recipients were seropositive for SARS-CoV-2 at baseline. After two AZD1222 doses, spike-specific TCR breadth and depth were significantly higher than at day 0 and than in MenACWY recipients. The 56-69-year group was small, and its depth increase did not reach significance, likely because of low power. Most participants were white British and females outnumbered males, and the authors suggested that clonal diversity may have been underestimated.

In light of the paper, this sample's time point label describes: baseline before first vaccination. Samples from vaccinated people were obtained from the UK trials COV001 and COV002, which included a single-blind randomized controlled phase 2/3 trial of AZD1222 (ChAdOx1 nCoV-19) in healthy adults. For TCRbeta chain sequencing, PBMC samples from trial participants were taken at day 0 and at day 28 after the second dose. The germline V gene (reference sequence) provides CDR1 LNHDA and CDR2 SQIVND. V was cut back by 5 bases and J by 3 bases, leaving a gap of 10 bases between them. CDR3 length: 13 amino acids, cysteine to phenylalanine. CDR3 DNA is the only sequence kept; it has 39 bases, read in frame from the first base.

The receptor was isolated from an adult in good health. Here the chain combines TRBV19 and TRBJ2-5, with the identity of the D gene unclear. The sequencing used peripheral blood, collected on day 0 of AZD1222 vaccination. The nucleotide sequence is given as TGTGCCAGTAGTCCCCTAGTCGAAGAGACCCAGTACTTC. It specifies CASSPLVEETQYF. This CDR3, with the reference TRBV19 and TRBJ2-5 proteins standing in past its ends, gives the full variable domain DGGITQSPKYLFRKEGQNVTLSCEQNLNHDAMYWYRQDPGQGLRLIYYSQIVNDFQKGDIAEGYSVSREKKESFPLTVTSAQKNPTAFYLCASSPLVEETQYFGPGTRLLVL.